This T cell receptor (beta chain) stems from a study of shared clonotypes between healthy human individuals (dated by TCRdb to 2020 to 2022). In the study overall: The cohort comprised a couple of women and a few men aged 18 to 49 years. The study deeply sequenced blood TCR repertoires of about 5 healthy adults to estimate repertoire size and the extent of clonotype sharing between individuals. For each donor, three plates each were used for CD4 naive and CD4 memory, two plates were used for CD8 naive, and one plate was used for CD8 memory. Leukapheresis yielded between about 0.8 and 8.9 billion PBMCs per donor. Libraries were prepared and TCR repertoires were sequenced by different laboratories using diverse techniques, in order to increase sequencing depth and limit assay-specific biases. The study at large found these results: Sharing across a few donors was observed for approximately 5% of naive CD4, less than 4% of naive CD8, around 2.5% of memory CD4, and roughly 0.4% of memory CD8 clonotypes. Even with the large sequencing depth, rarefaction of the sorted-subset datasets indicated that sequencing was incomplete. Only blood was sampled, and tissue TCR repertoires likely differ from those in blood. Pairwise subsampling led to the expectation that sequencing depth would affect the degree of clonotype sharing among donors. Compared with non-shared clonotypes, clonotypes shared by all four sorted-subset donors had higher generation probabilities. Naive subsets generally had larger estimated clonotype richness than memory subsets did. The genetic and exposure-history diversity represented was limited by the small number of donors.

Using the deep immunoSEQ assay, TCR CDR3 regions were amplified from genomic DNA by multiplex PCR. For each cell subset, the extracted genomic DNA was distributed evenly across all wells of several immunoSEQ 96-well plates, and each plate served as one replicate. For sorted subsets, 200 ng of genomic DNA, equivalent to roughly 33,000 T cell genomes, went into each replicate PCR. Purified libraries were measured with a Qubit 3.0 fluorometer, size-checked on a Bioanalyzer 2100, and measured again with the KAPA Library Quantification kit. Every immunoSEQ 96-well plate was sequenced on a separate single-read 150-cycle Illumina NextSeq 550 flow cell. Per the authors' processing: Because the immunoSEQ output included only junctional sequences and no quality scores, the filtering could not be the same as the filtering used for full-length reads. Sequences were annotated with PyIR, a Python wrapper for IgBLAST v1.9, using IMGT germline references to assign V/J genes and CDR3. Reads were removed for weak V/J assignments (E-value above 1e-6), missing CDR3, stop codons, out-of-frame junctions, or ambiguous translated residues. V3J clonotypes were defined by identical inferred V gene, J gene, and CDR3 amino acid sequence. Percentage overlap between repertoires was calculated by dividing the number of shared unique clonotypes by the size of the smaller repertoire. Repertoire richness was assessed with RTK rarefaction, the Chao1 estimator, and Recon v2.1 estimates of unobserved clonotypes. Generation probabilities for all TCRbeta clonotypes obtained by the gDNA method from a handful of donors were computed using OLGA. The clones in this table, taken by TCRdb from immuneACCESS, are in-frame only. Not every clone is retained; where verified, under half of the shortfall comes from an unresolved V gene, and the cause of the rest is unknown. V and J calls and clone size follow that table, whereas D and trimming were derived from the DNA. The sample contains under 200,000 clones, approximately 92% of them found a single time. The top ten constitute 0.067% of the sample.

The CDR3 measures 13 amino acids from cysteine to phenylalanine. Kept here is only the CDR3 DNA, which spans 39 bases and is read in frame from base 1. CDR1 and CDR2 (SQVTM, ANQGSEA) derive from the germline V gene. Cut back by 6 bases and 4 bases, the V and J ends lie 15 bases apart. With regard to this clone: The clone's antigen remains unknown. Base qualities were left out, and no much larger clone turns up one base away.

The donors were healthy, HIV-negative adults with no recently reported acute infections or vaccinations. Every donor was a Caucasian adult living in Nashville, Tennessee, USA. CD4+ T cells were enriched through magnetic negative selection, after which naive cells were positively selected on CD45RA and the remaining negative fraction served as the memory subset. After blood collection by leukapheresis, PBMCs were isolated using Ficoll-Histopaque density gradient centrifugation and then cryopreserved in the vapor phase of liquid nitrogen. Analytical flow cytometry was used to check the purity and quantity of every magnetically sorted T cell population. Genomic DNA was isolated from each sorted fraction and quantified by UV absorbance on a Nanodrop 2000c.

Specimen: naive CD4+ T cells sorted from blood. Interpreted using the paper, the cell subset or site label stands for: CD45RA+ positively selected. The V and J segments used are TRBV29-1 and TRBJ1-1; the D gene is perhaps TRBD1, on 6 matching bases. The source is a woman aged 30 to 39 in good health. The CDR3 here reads CSVADSFSTEAFF. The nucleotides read TGCAGCGTGGCGGACAGTTTCAGCACTGAAGCTTTCTTT.